One sample yielded the 32 T cell receptor beta chains listed below, sequenced in a study of Tregs in tolerant kidney transplant recipients. Sequencing was performed with immunoSEQ multiplex PCR; in TCRdb, only in-frame clones are kept and a portion is missing. This table has 50,000 to 75,000 clones, roughly 88% appearing once. Sequencing used Tregs from blood, obtained before the transplant. Receptors originate from a human donor who received a combined kidney and bone marrow transplant.

The chain carries TRBV7-6 and TRBJ2-2; possible D gene TRBD2, 6 bases. The CDR3 is 17 amino acids. Germline V gives CDR1 SGHVS, CDR2 FNYEAQ. The V and J ends lost 3 bases and 1 base respectively, with 15 bases between them. CDR3 protein: CASSFPPSGLNTGELFF. Here the CDR3 DNA reads TGTGCCAGCAGCTTCCCGCCAAGCGGGTTGAACACCGGGGAGCTGTTTTTT.

The chain employs TRBV29-1 and TRBJ2-5; 8 positions match TRBD2. This CDR3 contains 15 residues. V shed 3 bases, J shed 1 base, and the junction held 7 bases outside the gene matches. Germline V gives CDR1 SQVTM, CDR2 ANQGSEA. CDR3 sequence: CSVDQPAGAQETQYF. DNA of the CDR3: TGCAGCGTTGACCAACCAGCGGGGGCCCAAGAGACCCAGTACTTC.

The V gene is TRBV25-1, the J gene TRBJ2-7; a weak D match, TRBD1 (5 bases). The V and J ends lost 4 bases and 5 bases respectively, with 12 bases between them. Per germline, CDR1 MGHDK and CDR2 SYGVNS. This CDR3 is 13 amino acids long. Here the CDR3 DNA reads TGTGCCAGCAGTGTGCAGGGCGTACACGAGCAGTACTTC. Translating gives CASSVQGVHEQYF.

V is TRBV5-6 and J is TRBJ1-5; 11 positions match TRBD1. This CDR3 has 15 residues. The ends lost 3 bases at V and 4 bases at J; junction bases unmatched: 3. Looked up from germline, CDR1 is SGHDT and CDR2 is YYEEEE. DNA for the CDR3: TGTGCCAGCAGCTCAGGACAGGGGGCGAATCAGCCCCAGCATTTT. Translated: CASSSGQGANQPQHF.

V is TRBV6-6 and J is TRBJ2-1; 8 bases match TRBD1. V shed 6 bases and J 4 bases; nucleotides not matched to a gene: 5. Germline CDR1 and CDR2: MNHNY and SVGAGI (reference sequence). The CDR3 sequence is 14 residues long. CDR3 region: CASRGTGGYNEQFF. The CDR3 bases are TGTGCCAGCAGGGGGACAGGAGGTTACAATGAGCAGTTCTTC.

The V and J genes are TRBV5-1 and TRBJ2-2; D remains unclear. Trimming pared 0 bases from V and 2 bases from J, leaving 5 bases between. Germline V gives CDR1 SGHRS, CDR2 YFSETQ. The CDR3 totals 14 residues. The DNA for the CDR3 is TGCGCCAGCAGCTTGGGGGTAAACACCGGGGAGCTGTTTTTT. Translating it yields CASSLGVNTGELFF.

The chain links TRBV27 to TRBJ1-4; D is ambiguous. The ends were cut back, 7 bases at V and 4 bases at J, with 13 bases in the middle. Germline CDR1 is MNHEY and CDR2 is SMNVEV (reference sequence). This CDR3 is 14 amino acids long. The CDR3 protein is CASTSPHRNEKLFF. The CDR3 nucleotides read TGTGCCAGCACCTCTCCCCACCGTAATGAAAAACTGTTTTTT. The full variable domain, in which reference TRBV27 and TRBJ1-4 provide the parts outside the CDR3, is EAQVTQNPRYLITVTGKKLTVTCSQNMNHEYMSWYRQDPGLGLRQIYYSMNVEVTDKGDVPEGYKVSRKEKRNFPLILESPSPNQTSLYFCASTSPHRNEKLFFGSGTQLSVL.

The genes are TRBV10-3 and TRBJ1-1; D is uncertain. V was cut by 4 bases and J by 0 bases, with 12 bases left in between. CDR3 length equals 15 residues. Germline CDR1 is ENHRY and CDR2 is SYGVKD. The CDR3 DNA follows: TGTGCCATCAGTGGCTACAGCAACATGAACACTGAAGCTTTCTTT. Translation gives CAISGYSNMNTEAFF.

The chain links TRBV2 to TRBJ1-1; a possible D gene is TRBD1 (6 bases). The germline V and J ends were trimmed by 4 bases and 3 bases, with 18 bases remaining between them. CDR3 length equals 16 residues. The germline gives CDR1 SNHLY, CDR2 FYNNEI. CDR3 residues: CASSGDIRPGDTEAFF. As DNA, the CDR3 is TGTGCCAGCAGTGGGGACATCCGACCTGGGGACACTGAAGCTTTCTTT.

This chain uses TRBV7-2 with TRBJ1-5, with TRBD1 as a possible D gene (5 bases). This CDR3 comprises 13 residues. Germline V gene data show CDR1 as SGHTA and CDR2 as FQGNSA. V dropped 2 bases and J dropped 9 bases, with 11 bases sitting between them. The CDR3 DNA follows: TGTGCCAGCAGCTTAATCTGGAGGGGGCCCCAGCATTTT. It is translated as CASSLIWRGPQHF.

The rearrangement joins TRBV28 to TRBJ2-7; D is ambiguous. Per the germline V gene, CDR1 is MDHEN and CDR2 is SYDVKM. Between the trimmed V and J ends, which lost 5 bases and 3 bases, there was a span of 8 bases. The CDR3 extends over 12 amino acids. The CDR3 sequence is CASSLLDYEQYF. In DNA form, the CDR3 reads TGTGCCAGCAGTCTCCTAGACTACGAGCAGTACTTC.

J is TRBJ1-1 and V is TRBV7-8; D gene unclear. The germline V gene encodes CDR1 SGHVS and CDR2 FQNEAQ. The CDR3 loop spans 14 amino acids. The V end lost 5 bases, the J end lost 1 base, and 11 bases lay between the germline ends. The CDR3 loop is CASSPGAANTEAFF. The CDR3 DNA reads TGTGCCAGCAGCCCAGGCGCGGCGAACACTGAAGCTTTCTTT.

The gene calls are TRBV30 and TRBJ2-6, with 9 nucleotides matching TRBD1. The CDR3 sequence is 15 residues long. Germline loops: CDR1 GTSNPN, CDR2 SVGIG (reference sequence). The J segment lost 2 bases and the V segment lost 3 bases, leaving 2 bases of the junction unmatched. The CDR3 region is CAWRGQGTGANVLTF. The CDR3 DNA reads as TGTGCCTGGAGGGGACAGGGCACTGGGGCCAACGTCCTGACTTTC.

This clone appeared a single time. The chain has TRBV6-1 and TRBJ1-5; TRBD1 is a possible D gene (5 bases). The CDR3 has 18 amino acids. Trimming pared 0 bases from V and 0 bases from J, leaving 15 bases between. CDR1 MNHNS and CDR2 SASEGT come from the germline V gene. CDR3 in DNA: TGTGCCAGCAGTGAAGCGTTGGGGCAGGTGTATAGCAATCAGCCCCAGCATTTT. It codes for CASSEALGQVYSNQPQHF.

V gene TRBV28 combines with J gene TRBJ2-2; D is ambiguous. CDR1 MDHEN and CDR2 SYDVKM come from the germline V gene. This CDR3 has 14 amino acids. Trimming cost V 6 bases and J 6 bases, with 14 bases left between them. The CDR3, as DNA: TGTGCCAGCAGACTCCTCAGGCAGTCCGGGGAGCTGTTTTTT. Its translation: CASRLLRQSGELFF.

The genes are TRBV15 and TRBJ2-1; 8 nucleotides agree with TRBD2. V was clipped by 3 bases and J by 4 bases; unmatched bases: 5. There are 15 residues in the CDR3. Germline V lookup: CDR1 LNHNV, CDR2 YYDKDF (reference sequence). The CDR3: CATSRGAGEYNEQFF. The CDR3 DNA sequence: TGTGCCACCAGCAGGGGAGCGGGAGAATACAATGAGCAGTTCTTC.

J is TRBJ2-7 and V is TRBV18; TRBD1 might be the D (6 bases). Germline-derived CDR1 and CDR2 are KGHSH and LQKENI. CDR3 length: 15 residues. The V end was cut by 2 bases, the J end by 1 base, with 12 bases between. The CDR3: CASSPSQGWSYEQYF. The CDR3 DNA reads TGTGCCAGCTCACCATCACAGGGCTGGTCCTACGAGCAGTACTTC.

For the CDR3, the DNA is TGTGCCAGCAGCCCAGGGGGCTTAAGGTACGAGCAGTACTTC. Encoded protein: CASSPGGLRYEQYF. The V gene is TRBV7-9, the J gene TRBJ2-7; 8 nucleotides agree with TRBD1. Germline-derived CDR1 and CDR2 are SEHNR and FQNEAQ (reference sequence). With 5 bases clipped from V and 4 bases from J, the junction kept 7 bases outside the gene matches. The CDR3 totals 14 residues.

Only a few counts were recorded for this clone. This chain links TRBV6-1 with TRBJ2-1, with TRBD2 identical over 8 bases. CDR3 size: 15 residues. CDR1 and CDR2 (germline): MNHNS, SASEGT. Losses at the gene ends were 8 bases for V and 0 bases for J; bases not matched to a gene: 6. The CDR3 loop reads CASRKRGSSYNEQFF. The CDR3 nucleotides read TGTGCCAGCCGGAAGCGGGGGAGCTCCTACAATGAGCAGTTCTTC.

The CDR3 reads CASSATDGYNEQFF. For the CDR3, the DNA is TGTGCCAGCAGCGCGACGGACGGTTACAATGAGCAGTTCTTC. The chain uses TRBV7-6 and TRBJ2-1; D ambiguous. The germline CDR1 and CDR2 sequences are SGHVS and FNYEAQ. The CDR3 totals 14 residues. V lost 5 bases and J 4 bases, leaving 12 bases between the germline ends.

This rearrangement joins TRBV7-2 to TRBJ2-1; D possibly corresponds to TRBD1 (5 bases). With 4 bases removed from V and 6 bases from J, the gap between germline ends came to 13 bases. The CDR3 has 14 amino acids. The germline gives CDR1 SGHTA, CDR2 FQGNSA. CDR3 in DNA: TGTGCCAGCAGCTCATCAGGGATTCGCAATGAGCAGTTCTTC. Amino acids: CASSSSGIRNEQFF.

This clone was seen only once. This rearrangement joins TRBV5-1 to TRBJ2-1; 11 nucleotides line up with TRBD1. Trimming at V came to 3 bases and at J to 2 bases, leaving 19 bases not matched to a gene. From germline, CDR1 is SGHRS and CDR2 YFSETQ. This CDR3 is built from 21 residues. The CDR3 DNA sequence: TGCGCCAGCAGCTCCTCTCTACCGGGACAGGGGGTCCTAGAAACCTACAATGAGCAGTTCTTC. This gives the protein CASSSSLPGQGVLETYNEQFF.

This clone was observed a handful of times. The chain carries TRBV21-1 and TRBJ1-6; the table's D call, TRBD1, has no DNA check behind it. TRBV21-1 is a pseudogene segment. The CDR3 covers 17 residues. In nucleotides, the CDR3 is TGTGCCAGCAGCATACATCCGGGACAGGCATGGGGTTCACCCCTCCACTTT. Its protein is CASSIHPGQAWGSPLHF.

The chain couples TRBV6-5 to TRBJ2-7; D remains ambiguous. The CDR3 is 14 amino acids. V was shortened by 2 bases and J by 3 bases, with 11 bases between the two germline ends. Germline CDR1 and CDR2: MNHEY and SVGAGI. The CDR3 spells CASSYPGRYYEQYF. In nucleotides, the CDR3 is TGTGCCAGCAGTTACCCGGGTAGGTACTACGAGCAGTACTTC.

With respect to this clone: The sample has other DNA sequences that encode this CDR3 too. This rearrangement joins TRBV4-1 to TRBJ1-5; D may be TRBD1 (6 bases). The length of the CDR3 is 17 residues. The V gene lost 1 base and the J gene lost 2 bases, with 15 bases spanning the gap. The germline V gene encodes CDR1 MGHRA and CDR2 YSYEKL. CDR3 DNA sequence: TGCGCCAGCAGCCAAGTAATAGGGACAATCGGCAATCAGCCCCAGCATTTT. It translates to CASSQVIGTIGNQPQHF.

The chain combines TRBV6-5 with TRBJ1-1, with 7 bases that match TRBD1. The J segment lost 6 bases and the V segment lost 5 bases, leaving 9 bases of the junction unmatched. This CDR3 region has 14 residues. Germline loops: CDR1 MNHEY, CDR2 SVGAGI. CDR3: CASSRDPGQPEAFF. CDR3 in DNA: TGTGCCAGCAGTAGAGACCCGGGACAGCCTGAAGCTTTCTTT.

J is TRBJ1-2 and V is TRBV28, with 8 bases matching TRBD1. The CDR3 spans 14 residues. V was pared by 6 bases and J by 4 bases, with 7 bases of the junction left unmatched. Germline loops: CDR1 MDHEN, CDR2 SYDVKM. Written as DNA, the CDR3 is TGTGCCAGCAGCCCAGGGGGCGCCGGCTATGGCTACACCTTC. This translates into CASSPGGAGYGYTF.

The rearrangement uses TRBV5-1 and TRBJ2-6; the D is unclear. Looked up from germline, CDR1 is SGHRS and CDR2 is YFSETQ. The CDR3 runs to 17 residues. The V end was cut by 0 bases, the J end by 0 bases, with 10 bases between. The CDR3 coding sequence is TGCGCCAGCAGCTTGGAATGGGGAAACTCTGGGGCCAACGTCCTGACTTTC. Translation gives CASSLEWGNSGANVLTF.

The chain has TRBV5-6 and TRBJ1-4, with TRBD1 matching over 9 bases. Germline-derived CDR1 and CDR2 are SGHDT and YYEEEE. V shed 4 bases, J shed 8 bases, and the junction held 12 bases outside the gene matches. This CDR3 is 16 amino acids long. The CDR3 nucleotides read TGTGCCAGCAGCCCTGGGACAGGGATAATTGGAGAAAAACTGTTTTTT. This translates into CASSPGTGIIGEKLFF. The full variable domain, with the rest looked up from reference TRBV5-6 and TRBJ1-4, is DAGVTQSPTHLIKTRGQQVTLRCSPKSGHDTVSWYQQALGQGPQFIFQYYEEEERQRGNFPDRFSGHQFPNYSSELNVNALLLGDSALYLCASSPGTGIIGEKLFFGSGTQLSVL.

The chain links TRBV27 to TRBJ2-7; TRBD2 is a possible D gene (5 bases). In germline, CDR1 is MNHEY, CDR2 SMNVEV (reference sequence). This CDR3 comprises 17 residues. Deletions cut 6 bases from V and 7 bases from J, with 28 bases between. CDR3 protein: CASRARPTSFRVGEQYF. The CDR3 DNA reads as TGTGCCAGCAGAGCCCGTCCCACTAGTTTTCGGGTAGGGGAGCAGTACTTC.

This clone came up once. The chain uses TRBV29-1 and TRBJ2-1; 9 bases align to TRBD2. V was clipped by 4 bases and J by 2 bases; unmatched bases: 3. The CDR3 totals 14 residues. Germline-derived CDR1 and CDR2 are SQVTM and ANQGSEA. CDR3 sequence reads: CSVGKRGAYNEQFF. The CDR3 DNA follows: TGCAGCGTTGGGAAGCGGGGGGCCTACAATGAGCAGTTCTTC.

V gene TRBV5-1 combines with J gene TRBJ1-2; D unclear. From germline, CDR1 is SGHRS and CDR2 YFSETQ. The ends were cut back, 1 base at V and 6 bases at J, with 13 bases in the middle. CDR3 length: 14 residues. CDR3 amino acids: CASSLLVADNGYTF. The CDR3 DNA sequence: TGCGCCAGCAGCTTGTTAGTTGCGGATAATGGCTACACCTTC.